One and the same sample provided the 13 T cell receptor beta chains below, sequenced in a study of chemoradiotherapy in HPV16-positive cancers. Produced via immunoSEQ multiplex PCR; TCRdb's table is partial and in-frame only. The repertoire holds fewer than 30,000 clones, with 91% as singletons. Source: blood, taken from a patient who underwent chemoradiotherapy. The receptors stem from a human donor with HPV-associated anogenital cancer.

The J gene is TRBJ1-2, the V gene TRBV6-5; 11 nucleotides match TRBD1. Germline-derived CDR1 and CDR2 are MNHEY and SVGAGI. CDR3 length equals 15 residues. The V gene end was trimmed by 5 bases and the J gene end by 7 bases; junction bases not matched to a gene: 9. CDR3 residues: CASSVGQGAFSGYTF. The CDR3 DNA follows: TGTGCCAGCAGTGTAGGACAGGGGGCATTTTCTGGCTACACCTTC.

This chain joins TRBV4-1 and TRBJ2-2; D tentatively reads TRBD1 or TRBD2 (5 bases each). V was clipped by 1 base and J by 4 bases, with 16 bases between them. The germline CDR1 and CDR2 sequences are MGHRA and YSYEKL. The CDR3 consists of 17 residues. The CDR3 coding sequence is TGCGCCAGCAGCCAAGTACCACCTCCAGGGAGCACCGGGGAGCTGTTTTTT. Its protein product is CASSQVPPPGSTGELFF.

The chain joins TRBV27 to TRBJ2-7; D unclear. V was clipped by 0 bases and J by 2 bases, with 17 bases between them. This CDR3 has 17 amino acids. Germline V CDR1 and CDR2: MNHEY, SMNVEV (reference sequence). This chain's CDR3 is CASSLSSGDFNPYEQYF. DNA of the CDR3: TGTGCCAGCAGTTTATCGAGTGGGGATTTCAATCCCTACGAGCAGTACTTC.

This sequence joins TRBV13 and TRBJ2-1; 13 bases match TRBD2. Germline V gene data show CDR1 as PRHDT and CDR2 as FYEKMQ (reference sequence). J gave up 7 bases and V 4 bases, and 7 bases lay outside the gene matches. The CDR3 contains 16 residues. The CDR3 region has the DNA TGTGCCAGCAGCTACGGGACTAGCGGGGTGGGGAATGAGCAGTTCTTC. Residues: CASSYGTSGVGNEQFF.

With respect to this clone: A read error may account for a junction end that differs from germline. The chain employs TRBV10-3 and TRBJ2-7; D may be TRBD1 or TRBD2 (5 bases each). The CDR3 loop spans 15 amino acids. Germline CDR1 reads ENHRY; CDR2 reads SYGVKD. CDR3 in DNA: TGTGCCATCAGTGACCCAACCGGGGCCCAATACGGGCAGTACTTC. It yields the protein CAISDPTGAQYGQYF.

The chain joins TRBV18 to TRBJ2-7; D might be TRBD1 (5 bases). The CDR3 is made up of 16 amino acids. V was clipped by 2 bases and J by 0 bases, with 14 bases between them. From germline, CDR1 is KGHSH and CDR2 LQKENI. This CDR3 is CASSPYRPPNSYEQYF. CDR3 nucleotides: TGTGCCAGCTCACCATACAGGCCCCCCAACTCCTACGAGCAGTACTTC.

This rearrangement joins TRBV11-2 to TRBJ1-2; perhaps TRBD1 as D (5 bases). The CDR3 contains 17 residues. Looked up from germline, CDR1 is SGHAT and CDR2 is FQNNGV. V dropped 1 base and J dropped 2 bases, with 17 bases sitting between them. CDR3 region: CASSLVSGRRGNYGYTF. CDR3 sequence (DNA): TGTGCCAGCAGCTTAGTCTCGGGGCGGAGGGGCAACTATGGCTACACCTTC.

The chain couples TRBV19 to TRBJ2-7; D could derive from TRBD1 or TRBD2 (5 bases each). Trimming left V 5 bases short and J 0 bases short, with 11 bases between. The CDR3 totals 14 residues. Germline V gene lookup returns CDR1 LNHDA and CDR2 SQIVND (reference sequence). The CDR3 loop reads CASSEPGASYEQYF. DNA of the CDR3: TGTGCCAGTAGTGAACCCGGGGCCTCCTACGAGCAGTACTTC.

The chain links TRBV7-6 to TRBJ1-1, with D tentatively TRBD1 (6 bases). The CDR3 extends over 13 amino acids. Per germline, CDR1 SGHVS and CDR2 FNYEAQ. Trimming removed 4 bases at V and 10 bases at J, with 16 bases between. The CDR3 nucleotides read TGTGCCAGCAGCTCGATGGCGGGGGCGCGAGCTTTCTTT. Translated, it gives CASSSMAGARAFF.

V gene TRBV11-2 combines with J gene TRBJ2-7; D not resolved. V lost 0 bases to trimming and J lost 5 bases, with 17 bases between them. CDR3 length: 16 amino acids. CDR1 and CDR2 from the germline V gene are SGHAT and FQNNGV. CDR3 amino acids: CASSLDWISGIHEQYF. The DNA for the CDR3 is TGTGCCAGCAGCTTAGATTGGATATCTGGGATCCACGAGCAGTACTTC. Supplemented by reference TRBV11-2 and TRBJ2-7, the full variable domain reads EAGVAQSPRYKIIEKRQSVAFWCNPISGHATLYWYQQILGQGPKLLIQFQNNGVVDDSQLPKDRFSAERLKGVDSTLKIQPAKLEDSAVYLCASSLDWISGIHEQYFGPGTRLTVT.

Of note for this clone: Different DNA sequences within this sample yield the same CDR3. The rearrangement links TRBV5-1 to TRBJ2-2; the D gene could be TRBD1 or TRBD2 (5 bases each). V was clipped by 1 base and J by 3 bases, with 13 bases between them. This CDR3 contains 16 residues. Germline-derived CDR1 and CDR2 are SGHRS and YFSETQ. This chain's CDR3 is CASSLWGSRDTGELFF. CDR3 nucleotides: TGCGCCAGCAGCTTGTGGGGGAGTAGAGACACCGGGGAGCTGTTTTTT.

The gene calls are TRBV5-1 and TRBJ2-5; 13 nucleotides align to TRBD2. V was clipped by 6 bases and J by 1 base; unmatched bases: 6. The CDR3 contains 16 residues. CDR1 is SGHRS and CDR2 is YFSETQ in the germline V gene. CDR3 coding DNA: TGCGCCAGCAACCCGACTAGCGGGGGGCTCCAAGAGACCCAGTACTTC. Amino acids: CASNPTSGGLQETQYF.

The chain has TRBV9 and TRBJ2-3; 11 positions agree with TRBD1. Germline V CDR1 and CDR2: SGDLS, YYNGEE. V trimming: 5 bases; J trimming: 10 bases; junction bases outside the gene matches: 3. This CDR3 region has 12 residues. The CDR3 sequence: CASSGQGASQYF. The CDR3 coding sequence is TGTGCCAGCAGTGGACAGGGGGCCTCGCAGTATTTT. The full variable domain, in which reference TRBV9 and TRBJ2-3 provide the parts outside the CDR3, is DSGVTQTPKHLITATGQRVTLRCSPRSGDLSVYWYQQSLDQGLQFLIQYYNGEERAKGNILERFSAQQFPDLHSELNLSSLELGDSALYFCASSGQGASQYFGPGTRLTVL.